These T cell receptor beta chains were read from a single sample in a study of blood T cell repertoires in COVID-19. TCRdb's copy holds only in-frame clones and misses some; the assay was immunoSEQ multiplex PCR. The sample records 250,000 to 300,000 clones, around 92% being singletons. Sequenced: PBMCs or T cells enriched from blood (not recorded which). The receptors shown here come from a woman aged 45-65 years who had been exposed to COVID-19. Each CDR3 is given with its conserved first and last residue. Fields, in order: clone size, V gene, D gene, J gene, CDR3 protein, CDR3 DNA. A D gene is named only where the DNA matches it firmly. Rows may omit the clone size; those that give it use once, few, many or a size class.

-	TRBV28	-	TRBJ2-2	CASTTLGGAHTGELFF	TGTGCCAGCACCACACTGGGGGGGGCTCACACCGGGGAGCTGTTTTTT
-	TRBV7-6	-	TRBJ2-7	CASSLVSAGRIYEQYF	TGTGCCAGCAGCTTAGTCTCCGCGGGGAGGATTTACGAGCAGTACTTC
-	TRBV4-1	-	TRBJ1-4	CASSQDIGRGLNNEKLFF	TGCGCCAGCAGCCAAGATATCGGTCGAGGGTTAAATAATGAAAAACTGTTTTTT
-	TRBV7-8	TRBD1	TRBJ2-1	CASSFDRGHFDEQFF	TGTGCCAGCAGCTTCGACAGGGGGCACTTCGATGAGCAGTTCTTC
-	TRBV5-1	-	TRBJ2-5	CASSLPGKETQYF	TGCGCCAGCAGCTTGCCAGGGAAAGAGACCCAGTACTTC
-	TRBV4-1	TRBD2	TRBJ2-1	CASSHIGTSDYNEQFF	TGCGCCAGCAGCCATATTGGGACTAGCGATTACAATGAGCAGTTCTTC
-	TRBV4-2	TRBD2	TRBJ2-3	CASSRRGDRVDTQYF	TGTGCCAGCAGCCGTCGGGGGGACCGGGTAGATACGCAGTATTTT
-	TRBV2	TRBD1	TRBJ2-1	CASLKDRYNEQFF	TGTGCCAGCCTGAAGGACAGGTACAATGAGCAGTTCTTC
-	TRBV12-3/TRBV12-4	-	TRBJ2-2	CASSRSVRELFF	TGTGCCAGCAGCCGCTCGGTTAGGGAGCTGTTTTTT
once	TRBV4-1	TRBD1	TRBJ2-5	CASSQDGTGQETQYF	TGCGCCAGCAGCCAAGACGGGACAGGCCAAGAGACCCAGTACTTC
-	TRBV19	-	TRBJ1-2	CASSIARIPGVNGYTF	TGTGCCAGTAGTATCGCCCGAATACCGGGGGTAAATGGCTACACCTTC
-	TRBV20-1	-	TRBJ1-2	CSAQRGAGYTF	TGCAGTGCCCAGCGGGGGGCTGGCTACACCTTC
-	TRBV6-5	TRBD2	TRBJ2-1	CASSYSVSGTHNEQFF	TGTGCCAGCAGTTACTCGGTAAGCGGGACCCACAATGAGCAGTTCTTC
-	TRBV7-9	-	TRBJ1-2	CASSGGSGRSHGYTF	TGTGCCAGCAGCGGAGGGTCGGGAAGGTCCCACGGCTACACCTTC
-	TRBV5-1	-	TRBJ2-2	CASRPGQGNTGELFF	TGCGCCAGCAGACCAGGACAAGGGAACACCGGGGAGCTGTTTTTT
few	TRBV7-7	-	TRBJ2-7	CASSLATYSAYEQYF	TGTGCTAGCAGCTTAGCGACGTACAGTGCTTACGAGCAGTACTTC
-	TRBV5-4	-	TRBJ1-1	CASSKGVVDTEAFF	TGTGCCAGCAGCAAGGGGGTTGTAGACACTGAAGCTTTCTTT
-	TRBV10-2	TRBD1	TRBJ2-2	CASGGVRGLPGELFF	TGCGCCAGTGGGGGAGTCAGGGGGCTACCTGGGGAGCTGTTTTTT
-	TRBV18	-	TRBJ1-2	CASSPSAGDYGYTF	TGTGCCAGCTCACCATCCGCGGGTGACTATGGCTACACCTTC
-	TRBV11-1	TRBD1	TRBJ1-6	CASSLKGQGSPLHF	TGTGCCAGCAGCTTAAAGGGACAGGGGTCACCCCTCCACTTT
-	TRBV5-1	-	TRBJ2-6	CASSLTGTGANVLTF	TGCGCCAGCAGCTTGACAGGGACTGGGGCCAACGTCCTGACTTTC
-	TRBV10-2	-	TRBJ2-1	CAASPGAYNEQFF	TGCGCCGCCTCCCCCGGGGCCTACAATGAGCAGTTCTTC
-	TRBV7-8	TRBD1	TRBJ2-7	CASSLGTSRGKNEQYF	TGTGCCAGCAGCTTAGGAACGAGCAGGGGGAAAAACGAGCAGTACTTC
-	TRBV5-1	-	TRBJ1-4	CASSPSFATGINEKLFF	TGCGCCAGCAGCCCGTCGTTCGCTACAGGAATTAATGAAAAACTGTTTTTT
-	TRBV28	TRBD1	TRBJ1-2	CASGTGTGGYGYTF	TGTGCCAGCGGCACCGGGACAGGGGGCTATGGCTACACCTTC
-	TRBV5-6	-	TRBJ1-2	CASSLGSGGYGYTF	TGTGCCAGCAGCTTGGGGTCGGGTGGCTATGGCTACACCTTC
-	TRBV18	TRBD1	TRBJ2-7	CASSPGTGTYEQYF	TGTGCCAGCTCACCAGGGACAGGCACCTACGAGCAGTACTTC
once	TRBV5-1	-	TRBJ2-1	CASRLGAVGSYNEQFF	TGCGCCAGCAGATTGGGGGCTGTGGGCTCCTACAATGAGCAGTTCTTC
-	TRBV28	-	TRBJ1-1	CASRGREMKYTEAFF	TGTGCCAGCAGAGGAAGGGAGATGAAATACACTGAAGCTTTCTTT
-	TRBV3-1/TRBV3-2	TRBD2	TRBJ2-5	CASSQDGLAGGPSETQYF	TGTGCCAGCAGCCAAGACGGATTAGCGGGGGGGCCCTCAGAGACCCAGTACTTC
-	TRBV30	-	TRBJ1-1	CAWSYPGRGTEAFF	TGTGCCTGGAGCTATCCAGGCCGGGGAACTGAAGCTTTCTTT
-	TRBV19	-	TRBJ2-7	CASRGGTPSSEQYF	TGTGCCAGTAGGGGGGGGACACCTTCAAGTGAGCAGTACTTC
-	TRBV4-1	TRBD2	TRBJ2-3	CASSLAGGRDTQYF	TGCGCCAGCAGCCTAGCGGGGGGCAGGGATACGCAGTATTTT
-	TRBV18	-	TRBJ2-7	CASSPAGMGSYEQYF	TGTGCCAGCTCACCAGCGGGGATGGGATCCTACGAGCAGTACTTC
-	TRBV5-1	TRBD1	TRBJ1-4	CASTRDSFTNEKLFF	TGCGCCAGCACCCGGGACAGTTTTACTAATGAAAAACTGTTTTTT
-	TRBV5-1	-	TRBJ2-3	CASSFGGSTDTQYF	TGCGCCAGCAGCTTCGGGGGTAGCACAGATACGCAGTATTTT
few	TRBV11-2	TRBD1	TRBJ1-6	CASSFQDRNNSPLHF	TGTGCCAGCAGCTTTCAGGACAGGAATAATTCACCCCTCCACTTT
-	TRBV19	-	TRBJ2-3	CASTTTAGLTQYF	TGTGCCAGTACCACCACGGCGGGGCTTACGCAGTATTTT
-	TRBV4-1	-	TRBJ1-4	CASSQVDSLGGEKLFF	TGCGCCAGCAGCCAAGTTGACAGTTTGGGGGGTGAAAAACTGTTTTTT
-	TRBV6-5	TRBD1	TRBJ1-2	CASRGQGSGLGGYTF	TGTGCCAGCAGGGGACAGGGGTCCGGTTTGGGTGGCTACACCTTC
-	TRBV14	-	TRBJ2-1	CASSHRLDFGNEQFF	TGTGCCAGCAGCCACCGGCTTGACTTCGGCAATGAGCAGTTCTTC
-	TRBV27	-	TRBJ2-2	CASSLSGFLGAGELFF	TGTGCCAGCAGTTTATCAGGGTTTCTCGGGGCCGGGGAGCTGTTTTTT
-	TRBV20-1	TRBD2	TRBJ2-5	CSAGSGGRQYF	TGCAGTGCCGGGAGCGGGGGGCGCCAGTACTTC
-	TRBV7-8	TRBD1	TRBJ1-3	CASSPSDRGRNTIYF	TGTGCCAGCAGCCCGAGTGACAGGGGTAGAAACACCATATATTTT
few	TRBV18	-	TRBJ1-3	CASSRGDGNTIYF	TGTGCCAGCTCACGGGGGGATGGAAACACCATATATTTT
-	TRBV30	-	TRBJ1-2	CAWSVKPGPFGYTF	TGTGCCTGGAGTGTAAAGCCAGGGCCCTTTGGCTACACCTTC
-	TRBV30	-	TRBJ1-2	CAWSPLFYGYTF	TGTGCCTGGAGCCCTCTCTTCTATGGCTACACCTTC
-	TRBV7-6	-	TRBJ2-3	CASSLGLEPNTQYF	TGTGCCAGCAGCTTAGGTCTAGAACCGAATACGCAGTATTTT
-	TRBV28	-	TRBJ1-2	CASSLVTYGYTF	TGTGCCAGCAGTTTAGTCACATATGGCTACACCTTC
-	TRBV4-1	-	TRBJ2-7	CASSPGVGGVNEQYF	TGCGCCAGCAGCCCGGGGGTAGGGGGGGTCAACGAGCAGTACTTC